A selection of T cell receptor beta chains follows, all from one sample in a study of cytomegalovirus exposure and HLA in healthy donors. The assay was immunoSEQ multiplex PCR, and TCRdb's table has in-frame clones only and misses some. The repertoire consists of roughly 110,000 clones, with 79% occurring once and the leading ten covering under 3%. The sample consisted of PBMCs. These receptors originate from a woman between 18 and 29 years old in good health and CMV-seropositive. The CDR3 runs from the conserved cysteine through the conserved F or W. The D gene is left open where the match is weak. Only some rows state a clone size, as once, few, many or a class for expanded clones.

v_call,clone_size,j_call,d_call,cdr3_nt,cdr3_aa
TRBV9,NA,TRBJ1-2,TRBD1,TGTGCCAGCAGCGTGGACCGGGACAGAGCCTTCTATGGCTACACCTTC,CASSVDRDRAFYGYTF
TRBV10-3,NA,TRBJ2-7,NA,TGTGCCATCAGTGAGCCGGGTGAGGTAAATGACGAGCAGTACTTC,CAISEPGEVNDEQYF
TRBV10-3,NA,TRBJ2-1,TRBD1,TGTGCCATCATTCTCGCCGGCAGGGGGCCCTACAATGAGCAGTTCTTC,CAIILAGRGPYNEQFF
TRBV5-1,NA,TRBJ1-2,TRBD1,TGCGCCAGCAGCTTGGGCGACAGGGGTGGCTATGGCTACACCTTC,CASSLGDRGGYGYTF
TRBV7-9,NA,TRBJ2-1,TRBD2,TGTGCCAGCAGCTTGGCTAGCGGGAGGTATGAGCAGTTCTTC,CASSLASGRYEQFF
TRBV5-4,NA,TRBJ2-7,TRBD1,TGTGCCAGCAGCCAAACTTTGGACAGGGACGCCAGAGGGCAGTACTTC,CASSQTLDRDARGQYF
TRBV4-1,few,TRBJ1-2,TRBD1,TGCGCCAGCAGCCCAGGGACAGGGGGAAATTCCCACTATGGCTACACCTTC,CASSPGTGGNSHYGYTF
TRBV19,few,TRBJ2-5,TRBD2,TGTGCCAGTAGGAGACGGGAGGGGGGCATTTTCGAGACCCAGTACTTC,CASRRREGGIFETQYF
TRBV27,once,TRBJ1-5,NA,TGTGCCAGCACTTCCGGCAATCAGCCCCAGCATTTT,CASTSGNQPQHF
TRBV6-1,NA,TRBJ2-7,NA,TGTGCCAGCAGTGAAGCGGGGCGGGAAGGAAGGTACTTC,CASSEAGREGRYF
TRBV15,NA,TRBJ1-2,NA,TGTGCCACCAGCAGAGAGGTAGGGGGCTATGGCTACACCTTC,CATSREVGGYGYTF
TRBV5-6,NA,TRBJ2-5,TRBD2,TGTGCCAGCAGCCCGGGACTAGCGGGAGGCTACCAAGAGACCCAGTACTTC,CASSPGLAGGYQETQYF
TRBV4-1,NA,TRBJ1-2,NA,TGCGCCAGCAGCCGATTGGAGTCCGTCTATGGCTACACCTTC,CASSRLESVYGYTF
TRBV11-2,NA,TRBJ2-1,TRBD2,TGTGCCAGCAGACCCAGAACCTCGCGACGACTAGCCCACTACAATGAGCAGTTCTTC,CASRPRTSRRLAHYNEQFF
TRBV5-1,few,TRBJ2-5,NA,TGCGCCAGCAGCTTGGACCAGCAAGAGACCCAGTACTTC,CASSLDQQETQYF
TRBV9,NA,TRBJ2-7,TRBD2,TGTGCCAGCAGCCCTCACGGGACTAGTTCCTACGAGCAGTACTTC,CASSPHGTSSYEQYF
TRBV9,NA,TRBJ1-4,NA,TGTGCCAGCAGCGTTACAGGGAGTAATGAAAAACTGTTTTTT,CASSVTGSNEKLFF
TRBV6-4,NA,TRBJ2-3,TRBD2,TGTGCCAGCAGTATTAGCGGGAGTGATACGCAGTATTTT,CASSISGSDTQYF
TRBV6-5,once,TRBJ2-7,NA,TGTGCCAGCAGTTACTCCGGCAGGGGTTACGAGCAGTACTTC,CASSYSGRGYEQYF
TRBV6-5,NA,TRBJ2-3,NA,TGTGCCAGCAGCCTCCCCTCGGATACGCAGTATTTT,CASSLPSDTQYF
TRBV6-1,NA,TRBJ1-1,TRBD1,TGTGCCAGCGAACAGGGGGCAGAGGACACTGAAGCTTTCTTT,CASEQGAEDTEAFF
TRBV9,few,TRBJ2-7,TRBD1,TGTGCCAGCAGCGTCACAGATACCGGGACAGGGGGCGCCGAGCAGTACTTC,CASSVTDTGTGGAEQYF
TRBV15,NA,TRBJ2-7,NA,TGTGCCACCAGCAGAGATCCCAGGGTTGGAGGGCACGAGCAGTACTTC,CATSRDPRVGGHEQYF
TRBV19,NA,TRBJ1-5,NA,TGTGCCAGTATGGAAGGACGGACAGACAATCAGCCCCAGCATTTT,CASMEGRTDNQPQHF
TRBV11-2,NA,TRBJ2-2,TRBD1,TGTGCCAGCAGCTTCGGGCGACAGGGATGGGCCGGGGAGCTGTTTTTT,CASSFGRQGWAGELFF
TRBV5-6,NA,TRBJ2-2,NA,TGTGCCAGCAGCCCGGACACCGGGGAGCTGTTTTTT,CASSPDTGELFF
TRBV7-9,NA,TRBJ2-2,NA,TGTGCCAGCAGCTCCCGCCCAGCGGCCGGGGAGCTGTTTTTT,CASSSRPAAGELFF
TRBV5-4,NA,TRBJ1-3,NA,TGTGCCAGCAGCTTGGACAGGGCTGGAAACGCCATATATTTT,CASSLDRAGNAIYF
TRBV7-8,NA,TRBJ2-1,NA,TGTGCCAGCAGCCCCGGAGGAGGTTACAATGAGCAGTTCTTC,CASSPGGGYNEQFF
TRBV2,NA,TRBJ2-5,NA,TGTGCCAGCCAGGTAACAGAGACCCAGTACTTC,CASQVTETQYF
TRBV4-1,once,TRBJ1-4,NA,TGCGCCAGCAGCCAAGATTGGGGGGGCGAAAAACTGTTTTTT,CASSQDWGGEKLFF
TRBV11-2,NA,TRBJ1-1,NA,TGTGCCAGCAGCTTAGGGGACACCCTTCGGAAAAGCTCTGAAGCTTTCTTT,CASSLGDTLRKSSEAFF
TRBV10-2,NA,TRBJ2-7,TRBD2,TGCGCCAGCAGTGAGTTACTAGCGCCCCTCTCCTACGAGCAGTACTTC,CASSELLAPLSYEQYF
TRBV4-1,once,TRBJ2-7,NA,TGCGCCAGCAGCCAAGATAATTATAGAGGCGAGCAGTACTTC,CASSQDNYRGEQYF
TRBV5-6,NA,TRBJ1-5,NA,TGTGCCAGCAGCTTGGCTGGGGGCGGTCAGCCCCAGCATTTT,CASSLAGGGQPQHF